This T cell receptor beta chain comes out of a study of shared clonotypes between healthy human individuals. General study findings and limits: Sequencing depth was a factor that was expected to affect clonotype sharing among donors. Between several donors, naive CD4 clonotypes were shared at a level of about 5%.

As defined, naive CD8 cells were CD45RO-negative and positively selected for CCR7, with terminally differentiated effector memory CD45RA+ cells excluded. The donors were adults (healthy and HIV-negative) with no recent acute infections or vaccinations. Template for every sorted-subset replicate PCR totaled around 200 ng DNA, 25,000 to 30,000 T cell genomes. TCRdb's table, derived via immunoSEQ multiplex PCR, lists solely in-frame clones and lacks some. Of approximately 2,200,000 clones detected, roughly 91% appear once; the ten largest clones hold around 1.7%. Trimming pared 5 bases from V and 2 bases from J, leaving 14 bases between. Germline CDR1 is SGHAT and CDR2 is FQNNGV. This CDR3 comprises 15 residues. Note on this clone: Antigen unknown.

The clonotype comes from a man between 18 and 35 years old in good health. Some clones in this sample may be carry-over from other donors' samples. V is TRBV11-2 and J is TRBJ2-3; a possible D gene is TRBD1 (6 bases). Material for sequencing was naive CD8+ T cells from PBMCs. The CDR3 DNA is TGTGCCAGCAGCCCGCCCAACAGGGCCACAGATACGCAGTATTTT. The encoded protein is CASSPPNRATDTQYF.